The 25 T cell receptor beta chains presented below share a single source sample, sequenced in a study of T cells in Graves' hyperthyroidism and ophthalmopathy. TCR beta CDR3 regions were amplified from RNA transcripts. Researchers ran a first-round RT-PCR on the TCR CDR3 using the HTBI primer set. From the multiplex PCR reads, TCRdb called clonotypes with MiXCR, one entry per CDR3 protein. The table includes roughly 740,000 distinct CDR3 sequences, 16% detected once. Sequenced sample: blood. These receptor sequences come from a man younger than 35 with Graves' hyperthyroidism.

As regards this clonotype: Mismatch with germline at one junction end may stem from a read error. V is TRBV7-9 and J is TRBJ2-5, with D possibly matching TRBD1 (6 bases). The V gene's germline CDR1 is SEHNR and CDR2 FQNEAQ (reference sequence). This CDR3 region has 14 residues. CDR3 sequence (DNA): TGTGCCAGCAGCTTAGGGGGGCGCAGAGAGACCCAGCACTTC. This codes for CASSLGGRRETQHF.

Ten or more counts support this clonotype. The CDR3 protein is CASGPGTGSPLHF. In nucleotides, the CDR3 is TGTGCCAGCGGGCCCGGGACTGGTTCACCCCTCCACTTT. The chain employs TRBV27 and TRBJ1-6; tentative D call: TRBD1 (5 bases). Germline V gives CDR1 MNHEY, CDR2 SMNVEV (reference sequence). Deletions cut 8 bases from V and 9 bases from J, with 14 bases between. CDR3 length: 13 amino acids.

Ten or more counts support this clonotype. The V and J genes are TRBV18 and TRBJ2-7, with 11 positions matching TRBD2. Germline V gives CDR1 KGHSH, CDR2 LQKENI. V was clipped by 8 bases and J by 0 bases; unmatched bases: 6. The CDR3 contains 15 residues. The CDR3 spells CASSPTSGSSYEQYF. Written as DNA, the CDR3 is TGTGCCAGCAGTCCCACTAGCGGGAGCTCCTACGAGCAGTACTTC. The full variable domain, with the rest looked up from reference TRBV18 and TRBJ2-7, is NAGVMQNPRHLVRRRGQEARLRCSPMKGHSHVYWYRQLPEEGLKFMVYLQKENIIDESGMPKERFSAEFPKEGPSILRIQQVVRGDSAAYFCASSPTSGSSYEQYFGPGTRLTVT.

In this sample, this clonotype turned up a few times. The V gene is TRBV12-3 or TRBV12-4, the J gene TRBJ2-5; 11 nucleotides agree with TRBD2. The J segment lost 6 bases and the V segment lost 1 base, leaving 4 bases of the junction unmatched. There are 15 residues in the CDR3. The CDR3 sequence is CASSLGLAGRKTQYF. The CDR3 nucleotides read TGTGCCAGCAGTTTAGGACTAGCGGGGAGAAAGACCCAGTACTTC.

This clonotype has more than one count but fewer than ten. The chain has TRBV2 and TRBJ2-2, with 9 bases identical to TRBD2. There are 16 residues in the CDR3. CDR1 and CDR2 (germline): SNHLY, FYNNEI. Losses at the gene ends were 3 bases for V and 5 bases for J; bases not matched to a gene: 7. The CDR3 reads CASSESSAGGTGELFF. The CDR3 DNA reads TGTGCCAGCAGTGAGTCAAGCGCGGGGGGGACCGGGGAGCTGTTTTTT.

This clonotype was seen a few times. CDR3 DNA sequence: TGTGCCAGCAGCTTAACTCAGGCTTCGGATTCACCCCTCCACTTT. It encodes CASSLTQASDSPLHF. V gene TRBV7-2 combines with J gene TRBJ1-6; the D is unclear. The CDR3 totals 15 residues. V was pared by 2 bases and J by 8 bases, with 13 bases between. CDR1 is SGHTA, CDR2 FQGNSA, per germline. The complete variable domain, with remaining parts taken from reference TRBV7-2 and TRBJ1-6, reads GAGVSQSPSNKVTEKGKDVELRCDPISGHTALYWYRQSLGQGLEFLIYFQGNSAPDKSGLPSDRFSAERTGGSVSTLTIQRTQQEDSAVYLCASSLTQASDSPLHFGNGTRLTVT.

This clonotype was counted a single time. This chain uses TRBV7-2 with TRBJ2-3; D is ambiguous. There are 13 residues in the CDR3. The V gene's germline CDR1 is SGHTA and CDR2 FQGNSA. Trimming took 5 bases from V and 14 from J, leaving 20 bases between them. Here the CDR3 reads CASSLLGSQESYF. The CDR3 nucleotides read TGTGCCAGCAGCCTCCTTGGCTCACAAGAGTCGTATTTT.

The chain recombines TRBV28 with TRBJ1-2; D perhaps matches TRBD1 (6 bases). Germline V gene data show CDR1 as MDHEN and CDR2 as SYDVKM. This CDR3 contains 14 residues. V shed 5 bases and J shed 5 bases, with 15 bases lying between them. The CDR3 protein is CASSLPTGRYGYTF. CDR3 in DNA: TGTGCCAGCAGTCTCCCTACAGGGAGGTATGGCTACACCTTC.

Concerning this clonotype itself: Given a much more abundant clone one base away, this may be a read error. The chain employs TRBV28 and TRBJ2-7, with a weak D call TRBD1 (6 bases). The CDR3 sequence is 13 residues long. Germline V CDR1 and CDR2: MDHEN, SYDVKM. The CDR3 coding sequence is TGTGCCGGCAGTTTCAAAACAGGGTGGGAGCAGTACTTC. It is translated as CAGSFKTGWEQYF.

The chain combines TRBV7-2 with TRBJ2-7; no clear D. The CDR3 is 15 amino acids. Germline lookup yields CDR1 SGHTA and CDR2 FQGNSA. V was pared by 5 bases and J by 1 base, with 15 bases between. The CDR3 spells CASSVYLGSSYEQYF. The CDR3 DNA sequence: TGTGCCAGCAGCGTCTACCTAGGATCGTCCTACGAGCAGTACTTC. The full variable domain, rest sourced from reference TRBV7-2 and TRBJ2-7, is GAGVSQSPSNKVTEKGKDVELRCDPISGHTALYWYRQSLGQGLEFLIYFQGNSAPDKSGLPSDRFSAERTGGSVSTLTIQRTQQEDSAVYLCASSVYLGSSYEQYFGPGTRLTVT.

In its sample, this clonotype was seen a few times. The DNA of the CDR3 is TGTGCCAGTTCGTCGTCCCCCACAGGGTCCAATCAGCCCCAGCATTTT. This translates into CASSSSPTGSNQPQHF. The chain combines TRBV19 with TRBJ1-5; perhaps TRBD1 as D (6 bases). Germline loops: CDR1 LNHDA, CDR2 SQIVND (reference sequence). The CDR3 is made up of 16 amino acids. Trimming pared 8 bases from V and 3 bases from J, leaving 20 bases between.

This clonotype occurred many times. V usage is TRBV7-9 and J usage is TRBJ2-7; perhaps TRBD2 as D (6 bases). This CDR3 spans 15 amino acids. The V and J ends lost 5 bases and 2 bases respectively, with 16 bases between them. From germline, CDR1 is SEHNR and CDR2 FQNEAQ (reference sequence). CDR3 sequence reads: CASSPKGRDPYEQYF. DNA of the CDR3: TGTGCCAGCAGCCCGAAGGGGCGGGACCCCTACGAGCAGTACTTC.

This clonotype was recorded many times. The V call is TRBV28, the J call TRBJ1-1, with D unresolved. V was pared by 7 bases and J by 1 base, with 13 bases between. The V gene's germline CDR1 is MDHEN and CDR2 SYDVKM. The CDR3 has 14 residues. CDR3 DNA sequence: TGTGCCAGCAAAGGACTCCCCCGGAACACTGAAGCTTTCTTT. Its protein product is CASKGLPRNTEAFF.

This clonotype was counted only a few times. J is TRBJ2-7 and V is TRBV7-8; 10 bases are shared with TRBD1. Germline V gene lookup returns CDR1 SGHVS and CDR2 FQNEAQ. The V and J ends lost 7 bases and 6 bases, in that order; junction bases with no gene match: 9. This CDR3 has 14 residues. The CDR3 DNA is TGTGCCAGCACCCGCCGGGACAGGGGTACCGAGCAGTACTTC. This translates into CASTRRDRGTEQYF.

CDR3 protein: CASSQDQGDEAFF. The CDR3 nucleotides read TGTGCCAGCAGCCAGGACCAGGGAGATGAAGCTTTCTTT. This chain uses TRBV14 with TRBJ1-1; the D gene is possibly TRBD1 (5 bases). V lost 3 bases to trimming and J lost 7 bases, with 12 bases between them. Per germline, CDR1 SGHDN and CDR2 FVKESK. The CDR3 runs to 13 residues. The variable domain in full, completed from reference TRBV14 and TRBJ1-1, reads EAGVTQFPSHSVIEKGQTVTLRCDPISGHDNLYWYRRVMGKEIKFLLHFVKESKQDESGMPNNRFLAERTGGTYSTLKVQPAELEDSGVYFCASSQDQGDEAFFGQGTRLTVV.

This clonotype was seen many times. The chain links TRBV11-2 to TRBJ2-6; 12 bases are a match to TRBD1. After removal of 5 bases from V and 4 bases from J, the junction contained 9 bases not matched to a gene. The CDR3 is made up of 18 amino acids. Germline CDR1 SGHAT, CDR2 FQNNGV. In DNA, the CDR3 is TGTGCCAGCAGCCATGGGGGACAGGGGGCGCGGGGGGCCAACGTCCTGACTTTC. It is translated as CASSHGGQGARGANVLTF.

This clonotype was seen repeatedly, ten times or more. This rearrangement joins TRBV20-1 to TRBJ2-7; TRBD1 matches 7 bases. The trim removed 3 bases at V and 6 bases at J, leaving 11 bases unmatched. Per the germline V gene, CDR1 is DFQATT and CDR2 is SNEGSKA (reference sequence). The CDR3 sequence is 14 residues long. CDR3 amino acids: CSASSQGSSGEQYF. The CDR3 region has the DNA TGCAGTGCTAGTTCACAGGGGTCGTCAGGCGAGCAGTACTTC.

In this sample, this clonotype turned up many times. The V call is TRBV28, the J call TRBJ2-3; 9 positions agree with TRBD2. This CDR3 region has 18 residues. V dropped 3 bases and J dropped 5; count of bases not matched to a gene: 15. The germline CDR1 and CDR2 sequences are MDHEN and SYDVKM. CDR3 coding DNA: TGTGCCAGCAGTTTCAGTATAGCGGGAGAGGCGGATGGAGATACGCAGTATTTT. Its protein product is CASSFSIAGEADGDTQYF.

This clonotype was seen at least ten times. The genes are TRBV7-9 and TRBJ2-7; D may be TRBD1 (5 bases). This CDR3 region has 13 residues. Per germline, CDR1 SEHNR and CDR2 FQNEAQ (reference sequence). V shed 4 bases and J shed 7 bases, with 14 bases lying between them. CDR3 in DNA: TGTGCCAGCAGCTATTTTCAGGGTGGGGAGCAGTACTTC. Translation: CASSYFQGGEQYF. The variable domain in full, completed from reference TRBV7-9 and TRBJ2-7, reads DTGVSQNPRHKITKRGQNVTFRCDPISEHNRLYWYRQTLGQGPEFLTYFQNEAQLEKSRLLSDRFSAERPKGSFSTLEIQRTEQGDSAMYLCASSYFQGGEQYFGPGTRLTVT.

The V gene is TRBV20-1, the J gene TRBJ1-2; TRBD1 might be the D (5 bases). The germline CDR1 and CDR2 sequences are DFQATT and SNEGSKA (reference sequence). Deletions cut 6 bases from V and 4 bases from J, with 15 bases between. The CDR3 has 13 amino acids. The CDR3 region is CSAVMDTGYGYTF. CDR3 in DNA: TGCAGTGCCGTGATGGACACTGGCTATGGCTACACCTTC.

The genes are TRBV2 and TRBJ1-5, with 10 bases fitting TRBD1. This CDR3 is built from 16 residues. Losses at the gene ends were 5 bases for V and 4 bases for J; bases not matched to a gene: 8. Germline V gene data show CDR1 as SNHLY and CDR2 as FYNNEI. The CDR3 sequence: CASSPGTGARNQPQHF. As DNA, the CDR3 is TGTGCCAGCAGTCCCGGGACAGGGGCGAGAAATCAGCCCCAGCATTTT.

This clonotype was picked up a small number of times. V gene TRBV7-3 combines with J gene TRBJ1-1; 9 nucleotides agree with TRBD1. Germline values: CDR1 SGHTA, CDR2 FQGTGA. V shed 4 bases, J shed 4 bases, and the junction held 4 bases outside the gene matches. The CDR3 consists of 14 residues. The DNA of the CDR3 is TGTGCCAGCAGCTCAGACAGGGGGGTCACTGAAGCTTTCTTT. This sequence encodes CASSSDRGVTEAFF.

The rearrangement joins TRBV28 to TRBJ2-7; TRBD2 matches at 12 bases. CDR1 and CDR2 from the germline V gene are MDHEN and SYDVKM. This CDR3 region has 19 residues. Trimming took 2 bases from V and 4 from J; bases not matched to a gene: 15. The CDR3 protein is CASSLQGLLAGGPVYEQYF. In DNA, the CDR3 is TGTGCCAGCAGTTTACAGGGGTTGCTAGCGGGAGGGCCCGTTTACGAGCAGTACTTC.

This clonotype was seen at least ten times. V usage is TRBV29-1 and J usage is TRBJ1-1; TRBD1 is a possible D gene (5 bases). V dropped 5 bases and J dropped 6 bases, with 16 bases sitting between them. The length of the CDR3 is 13 residues. The germline V gene encodes CDR1 SQVTM and CDR2 ANQGSEA. The DNA for the CDR3 is TGCAGCGTTCGTCTCAGGGTTGGTTCTGAAGCTTTCTTT. Translating gives CSVRLRVGSEAFF.

This clonotype was observed at least ten times. The chain couples TRBV6-1 to TRBJ1-2; D may be TRBD1 (6 bases). CDR3 length equals 14 residues. Trimming pared 5 bases from V and 8 bases from J, leaving 18 bases between. Germline V CDR1 and CDR2: MNHNS, SASEGT. CDR3 in amino acids: CASSFLNRVEGYTF. CDR3 DNA sequence: TGTGCCAGCAGTTTCCTCAACAGGGTTGAGGGCTACACCTTC.